The 29 T cell receptor beta chains in this list originate from one sample, sequenced in a study of a mutant IDH1 vaccine in newly diagnosed glioma (dated by TCRdb to the early 2020s). The sample's time point, from its label and the paper: baseline, week 1 (first vaccination visit). The meaning of the sample's treatment or condition label: pre-vaccination baseline after standard-of-care therapy. Library preparation was by the immunoSEQ multiplex PCR assay. TCRdb's version of the immuneACCESS table is confined to in-frame rearrangements and falls short of the full clone set. An unresolved V gene accounts for under half of the shortfall where checked; the remainder is of unknown origin. The sample profile shows around 37,000 clones; 92% of them were found once. The ten largest make up about a sixth of the sample. The input for sequencing was PBMCs, taken from a glioma patient treated with radiotherapy, temozolomide or both. The origin of the receptors is a man aged 18-30 years with glioma.

The chain couples TRBV5-1 to TRBJ2-1; possibly TRBD2 for D (5 bases). Trimming removed 0 bases from V and 3 bases from J, with 10 bases in between. Germline V gene sequence: CDR1 SGHRS, CDR2 YFSETQ. The CDR3 runs 15 residues. CDR3 region: CASSLAASSYNEQFF. In DNA, the CDR3 is TGCGCCAGCAGCTTGGCCGCTAGCAGCTACAATGAGCAGTTCTTC.

The genes are TRBV19 and TRBJ2-6; weak D call: TRBD2 (5 bases). This CDR3 has 15 residues. Trimming removed 6 bases at V and 2 bases at J, with 11 bases between. CDR1 and CDR2 (germline): LNHDA, SQIVND (reference sequence). CDR3 region: CASSLEEAGANVLTF. The CDR3 bases are TGTGCCAGTAGCCTTGAGGAGGCTGGGGCCAACGTCCTGACTTTC.

This chain links TRBV4-3 with TRBJ1-3, with D unresolved. Germline loops: CDR1 LGHNA, CDR2 YSLEER. This CDR3 is 14 amino acids long. Trimming took 1 base from V and 3 from J, leaving 7 bases between them. Here the CDR3 DNA reads TGCGCCAGCAGCCAAGGTACAGATGGAAACACCATATATTTT. Its protein is CASSQGTDGNTIYF.

The chain links TRBV6-5 to TRBJ2-1; TRBD2 agrees at 8 bases. The V segment lost 8 bases and the J segment 7 bases; nucleotides outside the gene matches: 13. Germline V gene lookup returns CDR1 MNHEY and CDR2 SVGAGI. There are 15 residues in the CDR3. For the CDR3, the DNA is TGTGCCAGCCGTCCGCCCGGGACTAGAGGGAATGAGCAGTTCTTC. Its protein product is CASRPPGTRGNEQFF.

The chain is built from TRBV2 and TRBJ2-1; either TRBD1 or TRBD2 may fit D (5 bases each). The CDR3 sequence is 17 residues long. V shed 4 bases and J shed 0 bases, with 16 bases lying between them. Germline V gene sequence: CDR1 SNHLY, CDR2 FYNNEI. Here the CDR3 reads CASSGPRGSGSYNEQFF. The CDR3, as DNA: TGTGCCAGCAGTGGCCCGAGGGGCAGCGGCTCCTACAATGAGCAGTTCTTC.

The chain links TRBV7-9 to TRBJ2-2, with 10 bases identical to TRBD2. The CDR3 contains 17 residues. Germline trimming cut 0 bases from V and 2 bases from J; bases unmatched to any gene: 3. Germline V gene lookup returns CDR1 SEHNR and CDR2 FQNEAQ (reference sequence). As DNA, the CDR3 is TGTGCCAGCAGCTTAGCGCAACTAGCGGGAAACACCGGGGAGCTGTTTTTT. It codes for CASSLAQLAGNTGELFF.

The V and J genes are TRBV5-1 and TRBJ1-1; TRBD1 aligns across 12 bases. The CDR3 consists of 16 residues. Germline-derived CDR1 and CDR2 are SGHRS and YFSETQ. The junction had 6 bases not matched to a gene; V was cut back by 0 bases and J by 6 bases. The chain's CDR3 is CASSLGDRGLLAEAFF. The CDR3 nucleotides are TGCGCCAGCAGCTTGGGGGACAGGGGGCTTTTGGCTGAAGCTTTCTTT.

The chain has TRBV7-9 and TRBJ1-6, with D maybe TRBD1 (5 bases). Trimming pared 5 bases from V and 10 bases from J, leaving 15 bases between. The CDR3 sequence is 14 residues long. Germline CDR1 and CDR2: SEHNR and FQNEAQ (reference sequence). The CDR3 spells CASSPPPPGSPLHF. As DNA, the CDR3 is TGTGCCAGCAGCCCTCCCCCCCCAGGGTCACCCCTCCACTTT.

The gene calls are TRBV11-2 and TRBJ1-1; D may be TRBD1 (5 bases). This CDR3 contains 15 residues. In germline, CDR1 is SGHAT, CDR2 FQNNGV. The ends were cut back, 5 bases at V and 1 base at J, with 14 bases in the middle. DNA of the CDR3: TGTGCCAGCAGCCGGCCGGGAGGGACGAACACTGAAGCTTTCTTT. It codes for CASSRPGGTNTEAFF.

The chain employs TRBV6-6 and TRBJ1-5; 7 bases agree with TRBD1. The V segment lost 5 bases and the J segment 3 bases; nucleotides outside the gene matches: 4. Per germline, CDR1 MNHNY and CDR2 SVGAGI (reference sequence). The CDR3 consists of 14 residues. CDR3 coding DNA: TGTGCCAGCAGTCCCGGGACAGACAATCAGCCCCAGCATTTT. The encoded protein is CASSPGTDNQPQHF.

The chain couples TRBV27 to TRBJ1-2; 7 bases map to TRBD1. The ends lost 3 bases at V and 6 bases at J; junction bases unmatched: 4. The CDR3 totals 13 residues. In germline, CDR1 is MNHEY, CDR2 SMNVEV (reference sequence). CDR3 DNA sequence: TGTGCCAGCAGTTTCCGACAGGGCCATGGCTACACCTTC. It yields the protein CASSFRQGHGYTF.

V usage is TRBV6-5 and J usage is TRBJ2-1; D is undetermined. The CDR3 is made up of 11 amino acids. The germline V gene encodes CDR1 MNHEY and CDR2 SVGAGI. Trimming removed 6 bases from V and 13 bases from J, with 13 bases in between. CDR3 nucleotide sequence: TGTGCCAGCAGCTTTTGGGCCTCTCAGTTCTTC. Translating gives CASSFWASQFF.

The rearrangement uses TRBV7-2 and TRBJ1-1; D gene uncertain. The CDR3 consists of 14 residues. CDR1 and CDR2 from the germline V gene are SGHTA and FQGNSA. Trimming cost V 1 base and J 1 base, with 7 bases left between them. This chain's CDR3 is CASSLGEKNTEAFF. CDR3 sequence (DNA): TGTGCCAGCAGCTTAGGGGAGAAGAACACTGAAGCTTTCTTT.

This sequence joins TRBV5-1 and TRBJ2-3, with 9 bases matching TRBD1. Germline values: CDR1 SGHRS, CDR2 YFSETQ. V shed 5 bases, J shed 3 bases, and the junction held 13 bases outside the gene matches. The CDR3 runs 17 residues. The CDR3 region has the DNA TGCGCCAGCAGTTTTTCACAGGGGGCCGGAGTTACAGATACGCAGTATTTT. Translating gives CASSFSQGAGVTDTQYF.

The J gene is TRBJ2-7, the V gene TRBV2; 8 bases line up with TRBD1. Trimming cost V 1 base and J 6 bases; bases outside gene matches: 2. The CDR3 runs to 13 residues. The germline V gene has CDR1 SNHLY and CDR2 FYNNEI. The CDR3 protein is CASSEDRGVEQYF. The DNA for the CDR3 is TGTGCCAGCAGTGAAGACAGGGGGGTCGAGCAGTACTTC. Full variable domain (outside the CDR3, taken from reference TRBV2 and TRBJ2-7): EPEVTQTPSHQVTQMGQEVILRCVPISNHLYFYWYRQILGQKVEFLVSFYNNEISEKSEIFDDQFSVERPDGSNFTLKIRSTKLEDSAMYFCASSEDRGVEQYFGPGTRLTVT.

This clone counts as medium-sized (0.01 to 0.1%). The CDR3 here is CASSQGTGGADTQYF. The DNA for the CDR3 is TGTGCCAGCAGCCAAGGGACAGGGGGCGCAGATACGCAGTATTTT. The chain links TRBV4-2 to TRBJ2-3; 11 bases map to TRBD1. V was clipped by 1 base and J by 4 bases; unmatched bases: 1. Germline V lookup: CDR1 LGHNA, CDR2 YNFKEQ. The CDR3 has 15 residues.

The gene calls are TRBV19 and TRBJ2-3; D might be TRBD2 (5 bases). V was clipped by 6 bases and J by 1 base, with 17 bases between them. Germline V gene data show CDR1 as LNHDA and CDR2 as SQIVND (reference sequence). The CDR3 length is 16 residues. Written as DNA, the CDR3 is TGTGCCAGTAGCACCGAGGGAGCGGTTGGCACAGATACGCAGTATTTT. Its protein is CASSTEGAVGTDTQYF.

The chain employs TRBV7-2 and TRBJ2-3, with no clear D. Deletions cut 1 base from V and 1 base from J, with 9 bases between. Germline V gene sequence: CDR1 SGHTA, CDR2 FQGNSA. The CDR3 has 15 amino acids. CDR3 DNA sequence: TGTGCCAGCAGCTTAGGGGGTCCGGGCACAGATACGCAGTATTTT. It is translated as CASSLGGPGTDTQYF.

This sequence joins TRBV5-1 and TRBJ1-1; D unresolved. Trimming removed 5 bases at V and 0 bases at J, with 11 bases between. CDR1 is SGHRS, CDR2 YFSETQ, per germline. The CDR3 covers 14 residues. CDR3 nucleotide sequence: TGCGCCAGCAGAGAGGGTCAGATGAACACTGAAGCTTTCTTT. This translates into CASREGQMNTEAFF.

The chain employs TRBV6-1 and TRBJ1-1; D perhaps matches TRBD1 (6 bases). Per the germline V gene, CDR1 is MNHNS and CDR2 is SASEGT. Trimming took 6 bases from V and 1 from J, leaving 15 bases between them. The CDR3 is 15 residues long. The CDR3 reads CASSLLQGSNTEAFF. CDR3 nucleotide sequence: TGTGCCAGCAGCCTCCTACAGGGCTCGAACACTGAAGCTTTCTTT.

The V and J genes are TRBV5-5 and TRBJ1-4; D remains ambiguous. CDR3 length: 16 amino acids. V lost 4 bases to trimming and J lost 7 bases, with 20 bases between them. Germline CDR1 SGHKS, CDR2 YYEKEE (reference sequence). The CDR3 DNA follows: TGTGCCAGCAGCCTTAGGGCGGGGTGGACGGGTGAAAAACTGTTTTTT. This gives the protein CASSLRAGWTGEKLFF.

The V call is TRBV19, the J call TRBJ2-5, with TRBD2 identical over 12 bases. The CDR3 sequence is 17 residues long. Germline trimming cut 4 bases from V and 0 bases from J; bases unmatched to any gene: 6. Germline CDR1 is LNHDA and CDR2 is SQIVND (reference sequence). This chain's CDR3 is CASSRPGTSGYQETQYF. In DNA, the CDR3 is TGTGCCAGTAGTAGACCCGGGACTAGCGGGTACCAAGAGACCCAGTACTTC. Based on the CDR3 plus reference TRBV19 and TRBJ2-5, the full variable domain is DGGITQSPKYLFRKEGQNVTLSCEQNLNHDAMYWYRQDPGQGLRLIYYSQIVNDFQKGDIAEGYSVSREKKESFPLTVTSAQKNPTAFYLCASSRPGTSGYQETQYFGPGTRLLVL.

The chain uses TRBV4-1 and TRBJ1-4; TRBD1 is a possible D gene (5 bases). The germline V gene has CDR1 MGHRA and CDR2 YSYEKL. The V end was cut by 4 bases, the J end by 8 bases, with 14 bases between. CDR3 length equals 14 residues. CDR3 bases: TGCGCCAGCAGCCCCGGGGCGGGGAGAGAAAAACTGTTTTTT. This codes for CASSPGAGREKLFF.

V and J are TRBV29-1 and TRBJ2-7; TRBD2 aligns across 11 bases. V was clipped by 4 bases and J by 4 bases; unmatched bases: 12. Germline values: CDR1 SQVTM, CDR2 ANQGSEA. CDR3 length: 16 residues. For the CDR3, the DNA is TGCAGCGTTGGGGTGACTAGCGGGAAGGGGGAGTACGAGCAGTACTTC. Translated, it gives CSVGVTSGKGEYEQYF.

The chain uses TRBV6-5 and TRBJ1-6, with 8 bases that match TRBD1. CDR3 length equals 14 residues. Germline CDR1 and CDR2: MNHEY and SVGAGI. V lost 5 bases, J lost 6 bases, and 3 bases stayed unmatched. Here the CDR3 DNA reads TGTGCCAGCAGTCCCAGGGGGCCTAATTCACCCCTCCACTTT. It is translated as CASSPRGPNSPLHF.

Written as DNA, the CDR3 is TGCGCCAGCAGCCAAGGAGGGAGACATGGCTACACCTTC. Its translation: CASSQGGRHGYTF. The chain carries TRBV4-3 and TRBJ1-2; D remains unclear. V was shortened by 1 base and J by 6 bases, with 9 bases between the two germline ends. This CDR3 comprises 13 residues. Germline CDR1 reads LGHNA; CDR2 reads YSLEER.

V and J are TRBV4-2 and TRBJ1-1; no firm D call. The germline V gene encodes CDR1 LGHNA and CDR2 YNFKEQ. V shed 2 bases and J shed 3 bases, with 10 bases lying between them. The CDR3 has 14 amino acids. The DNA for the CDR3 is TGTGCCAGCAGCCAAACAGACGGGGACACTGAAGCTTTCTTT. This encodes CASSQTDGDTEAFF.

The chain combines TRBV28 with TRBJ1-1; D gene unclear. The CDR3 is 17 residues long. Trimming shortened V by 3 bases and J by 1 base, and 18 bases separated the two germline ends. The germline V gene encodes CDR1 MDHEN and CDR2 SYDVKM. The CDR3 DNA is TGTGCCAGCAGTTTGGAAGTCGCGTGGCAAGCGAACACTGAAGCTTTCTTT. Translation gives CASSLEVAWQANTEAFF.

The chain is built from TRBV6-1 and TRBJ2-1, with D possibly being TRBD1 or TRBD2 (5 bases each). Germline CDR1 MNHNS, CDR2 SASEGT. V was shortened by 1 base and J by 6 bases, with 13 bases between the two germline ends. The CDR3 has 15 residues. The CDR3 spells CASSEGTVRANEQFF. The CDR3 DNA reads TGTGCCAGCAGTGAAGGGACTGTCAGGGCCAATGAGCAGTTCTTC.